These 22 T cell receptor beta chains were all obtained from the same sample, sequenced in a study of cytomegalovirus exposure and HLA in healthy donors. The PCR was carried out with 60 Vbeta primers and 13 Jbeta primers. Clones were read by immunoSEQ multiplex PCR, and TCRdb kept only the in-frame ones, dropping some. The sample shows 120,000 or so clones, less than 80% of them seen only once. What was sequenced was PBMCs. The receptor source for this set is a man in his forties in good health and CMV-seropositive.

The CDR3 DNA sequence: TGTGCCAGCACCCGGGACAGGTTTAGCAATCAGCCCCAGCATTTT. This sequence encodes CASTRDRFSNQPQHF. The rearrangement links TRBV2 to TRBJ1-5; 8 bases agree with TRBD1. CDR3 length: 15 amino acids. The V gene's germline CDR1 is SNHLY and CDR2 FYNNEI. J was trimmed by 0 bases and V by 7 bases; bases with no gene match: 5.

The rearrangement links TRBV7-9 to TRBJ2-1; 10 nucleotides match TRBD2. This CDR3 has 18 amino acids. Trimming took 3 bases from V and 1 from J; bases not matched to a gene: 9. Germline V gives CDR1 SEHNR, CDR2 FQNEAQ (reference sequence). Written as DNA, the CDR3 is TGTGCCAGCAGCTTTAGCGGGGGGCCGGTAATGTCCTACAATGAGCAGTTCTTC. Its protein product is CASSFSGGPVMSYNEQFF.

The V gene is TRBV4-2, the J gene TRBJ2-2, with TRBD1 as a possible D gene (6 bases). The CDR3 extends over 13 amino acids. Trimming removed 2 bases at V and 5 bases at J, with 6 bases between. Germline V CDR1 and CDR2: LGHNA, YNFKEQ. The CDR3 protein is CASSQTGTGELFF. The CDR3 DNA follows: TGTGCCAGCAGCCAAACAGGGACCGGGGAGCTGTTTTTT.

The rearrangement joins TRBV10-1 to TRBJ2-7, with 9 bases lining up with TRBD1. After removal of 4 bases from V and 2 bases from J, the junction contained 9 bases not matched to a gene. Germline V gene lookup returns CDR1 WNHNN and CDR2 SYGVQD (reference sequence). The length of the CDR3 is 16 residues. The CDR3 is CASSVLGGQGAYEQYF. In DNA form, the CDR3 reads TGCGCCAGCAGTGTACTTGGGGGACAGGGAGCCTACGAGCAGTACTTC.

The chain has TRBV4-1 and TRBJ2-7; 7 bases map to TRBD1. Germline V gene data show CDR1 as MGHRA and CDR2 as YSYEKL. CDR3 length: 13 amino acids. J was trimmed by 1 base and V by 4 bases; bases with no gene match: 1. CDR3 sequence: CASSPGQSYEQYF. The CDR3 region has the DNA TGCGCCAGCAGCCCGGGACAGTCCTACGAGCAGTACTTC.

The genes are TRBV6-1 and TRBJ1-1; 7 bases map to TRBD1. The CDR3 contains 13 residues. The germline gives CDR1 MNHNS, CDR2 SASEGT. V gave up 6 bases and J gave up 7 bases; unmatched junction bases: 8. The CDR3 reads CASRVPGQSEAFF. The CDR3 coding sequence is TGTGCCAGCAGGGTACCGGGACAGAGTGAAGCTTTCTTT.

The chain combines TRBV30 with TRBJ1-5; no firm D call. This CDR3 has 14 amino acids. The V gene's germline CDR1 is GTSNPN and CDR2 SVGIG (reference sequence). The V end lost 4 bases, the J end lost 6 bases, and 16 bases lay between the germline ends. The CDR3 spells CAWTLGGESQPQHF. The CDR3, as DNA: TGTGCCTGGACCCTAGGCGGGGAATCTCAGCCCCAGCATTTT. The complete variable domain, with remaining parts taken from reference TRBV30 and TRBJ1-5, reads SQTIHQWPATLVQPVGSPLSLECTVEGTSNPNLYWYRQAAGRGLQLLFYSVGIGQISSEVPQNLSASRPQDRQFILSSKKLLLSDSGFYLCAWTLGGESQPQHFGDGTRLSIL.

The genes are TRBV6-5 and TRBJ2-5; a possible D gene is TRBD2 (5 bases). V shed 0 bases and J shed 7 bases, with 15 bases lying between them. This CDR3 is built from 15 residues. The germline CDR1 and CDR2 sequences are MNHEY and SVGAGI. CDR3 DNA sequence: TGTGCCAGCAGTTACTCGGTTGCGGGCGGAGGGACCCAGTACTTC. Protein product: CASSYSVAGGGTQYF.

This chain joins TRBV21-1 and TRBJ2-7; TRBD1, the table's D call, lacks a check against the DNA. TRBV21-1 has pseudogene status. The CDR3 loop spans 15 amino acids. The CDR3 here is CASSTQSTGTYEQYF. Written as DNA, the CDR3 is TGTGCCAGCAGCACTCAATCGACAGGAACCTACGAGCAGTACTTC.

This chain connects TRBV6-4 to TRBJ1-1, with 10 bases lining up with TRBD1. CDR1 is MRHNA, CDR2 SNTAGT, per germline. V shed 2 bases, J shed 0 bases, and the junction held 0 bases outside the gene matches. This CDR3 spans 15 amino acids. The CDR3 region is CASSDGTGVNTEAFF. CDR3 DNA sequence: TGTGCCAGCAGTGACGGGACAGGGGTGAACACTGAAGCTTTCTTT.

This clone occurred a few times. The chain joins TRBV9 to TRBJ2-1; D unresolved. The V end lost 1 base, the J end lost 5 bases, and 13 bases lay between the germline ends. Germline-derived CDR1 and CDR2 are SGDLS and YYNGEE. The CDR3 has 15 amino acids. In nucleotides, the CDR3 is TGTGCCAGCAGCGTACAAAAATCCAGCGACAATGAGCAGTTCTTC. This translates into CASSVQKSSDNEQFF.

The chain combines TRBV28 with TRBJ1-2, with 7 positions matching TRBD1. The CDR3 length is 13 residues. Looked up from germline, CDR1 is MDHEN and CDR2 is SYDVKM. Germline trimming cut 7 bases from V and 4 bases from J; bases unmatched to any gene: 6. CDR3 sequence: CASNLQGSYGYTF. The CDR3 DNA reads TGTGCCAGCAACCTACAGGGGTCCTATGGCTACACCTTC.

The chain uses TRBV29-1 and TRBJ2-5, with D perhaps TRBD2 (6 bases). This CDR3 spans 13 amino acids. Trimming removed 4 bases from V and 5 bases from J, with 14 bases in between. Germline V CDR1 and CDR2: SQVTM, ANQGSEA. The CDR3 DNA reads as TGCAGCGTTGTCATGGGTGCGGGGGAGACCCAGTACTTC. This sequence encodes CSVVMGAGETQYF. Complete variable domain (other parts from reference TRBV29-1 and TRBJ2-5): SAVISQKPSRDICQRGTSLTIQCQVDSQVTMMFWYRQQPGQSLTLIATANQGSEATYESGFVIDKFPISRPNLTFSTLTVSNMSPEDSSIYLCSVVMGAGETQYFGPGTRLLVL.

This CDR3 is CASSQGTGTSGGAGTQYF. The CDR3 DNA sequence: TGTGCCAGCAGCCAAGGGACCGGGACTAGCGGGGGGGCAGGGACCCAGTACTTC. V and J are TRBV4-2 and TRBJ2-5, with 16 bases that match TRBD2. After removal of 1 base from V and 7 bases from J, the junction contained 9 bases not matched to a gene. The length of the CDR3 is 18 residues. Looked up from germline, CDR1 is LGHNA and CDR2 is YNFKEQ.

The chain recombines TRBV5-1 with TRBJ1-1, with 12 positions matching TRBD1. The CDR3 sequence is 18 residues long. Looked up from germline, CDR1 is SGHRS and CDR2 is YFSETQ. V was pared by 4 bases and J by 5 bases, with 15 bases of the junction left unmatched. For the CDR3, the DNA is TGCGCCAGCAGCCCCGGGACAGGGGGCGCGGGGTGGAGGACTGAAGCTTTCTTT. This codes for CASSPGTGGAGWRTEAFF.

The chain carries TRBV5-1 and TRBJ2-3; 8 bases fit TRBD2. Germline V gene sequence: CDR1 SGHRS, CDR2 YFSETQ. The length of the CDR3 is 16 residues. V lost 1 base and J lost 1; bases outside the gene matches: 5. In DNA form, the CDR3 reads TGCGCCAGCAGCTTGAAATCGACTAGCGGCACAGATACGCAGTATTTT. The encoded protein is CASSLKSTSGTDTQYF.

This chain joins TRBV5-1 and TRBJ2-5, with D perhaps matching TRBD1 (6 bases). This CDR3 comprises 12 residues. Deletions cut 7 bases from V and 5 bases from J, with 12 bases between. Germline CDR1 is SGHRS and CDR2 is YFSETQ. DNA for the CDR3: TGCGCCAGCCGGGGACAACAGGAGACCCAGTACTTC. It yields the protein CASRGQQETQYF.

The chain links TRBV9 to TRBJ2-3, with D tentatively TRBD1 (5 bases). The V end was cut by 7 bases, the J end by 3 bases, with 18 bases between. Germline V CDR1 and CDR2: SGDLS, YYNGEE. The CDR3 is 15 amino acids. This CDR3 reads CASSSSWGPTDTQYF. The DNA for the CDR3 is TGTGCCAGCTCCTCTTCGTGGGGCCCTACAGATACGCAGTATTTT.

V usage is TRBV7-3 and J usage is TRBJ2-2; tentative D call: TRBD1 (6 bases). The germline gives CDR1 SGHTA, CDR2 FQGTGA. V was shortened by 6 bases and J by 1 base, with 12 bases between the two germline ends. This CDR3 has 15 amino acids. This CDR3 reads CASRRDTMNTGELFF. CDR3 bases: TGTGCCAGCAGAAGGGACACCATGAACACCGGGGAGCTGTTTTTT. The whole variable domain, filled in from reference TRBV7-3 and TRBJ2-2, reads GAGVSQTPSNKVTEKGKYVELRCDPISGHTALYWYRQSLGQGPEFLIYFQGTGAADDSGLPNDRFFAVRPEGSVSTLKIQRTERGDSAVYLCASRRDTMNTGELFFGEGSRLTVL.

The chain combines TRBV5-1 with TRBJ2-1, with TRBD2 matching 8 bases. The V segment lost 4 bases and the J segment 5 bases; nucleotides outside the gene matches: 8. The CDR3 runs 15 residues. Germline lookup yields CDR1 SGHRS and CDR2 YFSETQ. The DNA for the CDR3 is TGCGCCAGCAGCCTGAGAGCGGGGGATAACAATGAGCAGTTCTTC. Protein sequence: CASSLRAGDNNEQFF. The full variable domain, completed using reference TRBV5-1 and TRBJ2-1, is KAGVTQTPRYLIKTRGQQVTLSCSPISGHRSVSWYQQTPGQGLQFLFEYFSETQRNKGNFPGRFSGRQFSNSRSEMNVSTLELGDSALYLCASSLRAGDNNEQFFGPGTRLTVL.

This chain uses TRBV5-1 with TRBJ2-1; TRBD2 matches 12 bases. Germline CDR1 is SGHRS and CDR2 is YFSETQ. The CDR3 has 16 residues. The J segment lost 7 bases and the V segment lost 4 bases, leaving 9 bases of the junction unmatched. CDR3: CASSIPSGRAGNEQFF. CDR3 bases: TGCGCCAGCAGCATCCCTAGCGGGAGGGCCGGGAATGAGCAGTTCTTC.

This chain links TRBV19 with TRBJ1-3; D remains ambiguous. The germline gives CDR1 LNHDA, CDR2 SQIVND (reference sequence). The CDR3 extends over 18 amino acids. V shed 6 bases and J shed 0 bases, with 21 bases lying between them. CDR3 bases: TGTGCCAGTAGCCGTCCTCCAGCAGGAAAATACTCTGGAAACACCATATATTTT. As protein: CASSRPPAGKYSGNTIYF.